The rows below give T cell receptor beta chains drawn from one sample of a study of blood T cell repertoires in COVID-19. TCRdb's table, derived via immunoSEQ multiplex PCR, lists solely in-frame clones and lacks some. Of some 300,000 clones listed, nearly 90% are singletons. Material for sequencing was PBMCs or T cells enriched from blood (not recorded which). The receptors originated from a woman aged 50 to 65 who had been exposed to COVID-19. The CDR3 runs from the conserved cysteine through the conserved F or W. A D gene is named only where the DNA matches it firmly. Clone size is stated in some rows and not others, as once, few, many or a class when expanded.

j_gene: TRBJ2-5; abundance: .; d_gene: .; v_gene: TRBV5-1; CDR3aa: CASSHRRAEMDGQYF; CDR3nt: TGCGCCAGCAGCCACCGCAGGGCCGAGATGGATGGCCAGTACTTC
j_gene: TRBJ1-5; abundance: once; d_gene: .; v_gene: TRBV28; CDR3aa: CASSALGPQHF; CDR3nt: TGTGCCAGCAGCGCCCTAGGGCCCCAGCATTTT
j_gene: TRBJ1-4; abundance: .; d_gene: .; v_gene: TRBV23-1; CDR3aa: CASSQSSGVRGLFF; CDR3nt: TGCGCCAGCAGTCAATCGTCGGGGGTTAGGGGTCTGTTTTTT
j_gene: TRBJ2-5; abundance: .; d_gene: TRBD1; v_gene: TRBV5-8; CDR3aa: CASSLKGTDFMYQETQYF; CDR3nt: TGTGCCAGCAGCCTCAAAGGGACAGACTTCATGTACCAAGAGACCCAGTACTTC
j_gene: TRBJ2-7; abundance: .; d_gene: TRBD1; v_gene: TRBV12-3/TRBV12-4; CDR3aa: CASSRTGEDEQYF; CDR3nt: TGTGCCAGCAGTAGGACAGGGGAGGACGAGCAGTACTTC
j_gene: TRBJ2-7; abundance: .; d_gene: .; v_gene: TRBV7-9; CDR3aa: CASSFAPVTYEQYF; CDR3nt: TGTGCCAGCAGCTTTGCTCCGGTTACCTACGAGCAGTACTTC
j_gene: TRBJ2-3; abundance: .; d_gene: .; v_gene: TRBV7-9; CDR3aa: CASSSKYGSDKQWDTQYF; CDR3nt: TGTGCCAGCAGCAGCAAATACGGCTCAGACAAACAATGGGATACGCAGTATTTT
j_gene: TRBJ2-2; abundance: .; d_gene: TRBD2; v_gene: TRBV2; CDR3aa: CASSETGGRITGELFF; CDR3nt: TGTGCCAGCAGTGAGACGGGGGGACGCATCACCGGGGAGCTGTTTTTT
j_gene: TRBJ1-1; abundance: .; d_gene: .; v_gene: TRBV18; CDR3aa: CASSPGQGKTEAFF; CDR3nt: TGTGCCAGCTCACCGGGGCAGGGGAAGACTGAAGCTTTCTTT
j_gene: TRBJ2-1; abundance: .; d_gene: .; v_gene: TRBV5-1; CDR3aa: CASSLSSAVEQFF; CDR3nt: TGCGCCAGCAGCTTGAGTAGCGCGGTTGAGCAGTTCTTC
j_gene: TRBJ1-2; abundance: .; d_gene: TRBD1; v_gene: TRBV28; CDR3aa: CASITEGTANYGYTF; CDR3nt: TGTGCCAGCATCACCGAAGGGACAGCCAACTATGGCTACACCTTC
j_gene: TRBJ2-7; abundance: .; d_gene: .; v_gene: TRBV10-3; CDR3aa: CAISGTESHEQYF; CDR3nt: TGTGCCATCAGTGGGACAGAGTCCCACGAGCAGTACTTC
j_gene: TRBJ1-2; abundance: .; d_gene: .; v_gene: TRBV7-9; CDR3aa: CASSSRGGDYGYTF; CDR3nt: TGTGCCAGCAGCTCCCGGGGGGGCGACTATGGCTACACCTTC
j_gene: TRBJ1-3; abundance: .; d_gene: TRBD1; v_gene: TRBV11-2; CDR3aa: CASAPRGQGLTGNTIYF; CDR3nt: TGTGCCAGCGCACCCCGGGGACAGGGTTTAACTGGAAACACCATATATTTT
j_gene: TRBJ2-1; abundance: once; d_gene: TRBD2; v_gene: TRBV19; CDR3aa: CASTGAGGIDEQFF; CDR3nt: TGTGCCAGTACCGGGGCGGGGGGCATCGATGAGCAGTTCTTC
j_gene: TRBJ1-3; abundance: .; d_gene: TRBD1; v_gene: TRBV5-1; CDR3aa: CASSLDRGSGNTIYF; CDR3nt: TGCGCCAGCAGCCTGGACAGGGGTTCGGGAAACACCATATATTTT
j_gene: TRBJ2-2; abundance: .; d_gene: .; v_gene: TRBV19; CDR3aa: CASSETSSIGELFF; CDR3nt: TGTGCCAGTAGTGAAACTAGTAGTATTGGGGAGCTGTTTTTT
j_gene: TRBJ2-3; abundance: .; d_gene: TRBD1; v_gene: TRBV27; CDR3aa: CASRARDRATDTQYF; CDR3nt: TGTGCCAGCAGGGCCCGGGACAGGGCCACAGATACGCAGTATTTT
j_gene: TRBJ2-1; abundance: .; d_gene: .; v_gene: TRBV28; CDR3aa: CASMRQGRLYNEQFF; CDR3nt: TGTGCCAGCATGCGGCAGGGGCGTCTATACAATGAGCAGTTCTTC
j_gene: TRBJ2-7; abundance: .; d_gene: TRBD1; v_gene: TRBV5-6; CDR3aa: CASSYPWTGPVEQYF; CDR3nt: TGTGCCAGCAGCTACCCATGGACAGGGCCCGTCGAGCAGTACTTC
j_gene: TRBJ1-3; abundance: .; d_gene: .; v_gene: TRBV28; CDR3aa: CASRTGISGNTIYF; CDR3nt: TGTGCCAGCAGAACAGGGATCTCTGGAAACACCATATATTTT
j_gene: TRBJ2-5; abundance: few; d_gene: TRBD2; v_gene: TRBV3-1/TRBV3-2; CDR3aa: CASSQVERGLQETQYF; CDR3nt: TGTGCCAGCAGCCAAGTGGAGCGGGGGCTTCAAGAGACCCAGTACTTC
j_gene: TRBJ2-7; abundance: .; d_gene: TRBD1; v_gene: TRBV28; CDR3aa: CASSVSGTASYEQYF; CDR3nt: TGTGCCAGCAGTGTCTCCGGGACAGCGTCCTACGAGCAGTACTTC
j_gene: TRBJ2-2; abundance: .; d_gene: TRBD2; v_gene: TRBV28; CDR3aa: CASSSPSLAGGAGELFF; CDR3nt: TGTGCCAGCAGTTCCCCTTCCCTAGCGGGGGGGGCCGGGGAGCTGTTTTTT
j_gene: TRBJ1-2; abundance: .; d_gene: TRBD1; v_gene: TRBV24-1; CDR3aa: CATSDQTGGNYGYTF; CDR3nt: TGTGCCACCAGTGACCAGACAGGGGGCAACTATGGCTACACCTTC
j_gene: TRBJ1-1; abundance: .; d_gene: .; v_gene: TRBV7-8; CDR3aa: CASSLGQNSRDTEAFF; CDR3nt: TGTGCCAGCAGCTTAGGACAGAACAGTAGGGACACTGAAGCTTTCTTT
j_gene: TRBJ1-5; abundance: .; d_gene: TRBD1; v_gene: TRBV27; CDR3aa: CASSSRGGTGALIGQPQHF; CDR3nt: TGTGCCAGCAGTTCCCGAGGCGGGACAGGGGCACTAATAGGACAGCCCCAGCATTTT
j_gene: TRBJ2-7; abundance: .; d_gene: TRBD2; v_gene: TRBV6-4; CDR3aa: CASSAPGTSWLDEQYF; CDR3nt: TGTGCCAGCAGTGCCCCCGGGACTAGCTGGCTCGACGAGCAGTACTTC
j_gene: TRBJ2-5; abundance: .; d_gene: .; v_gene: TRBV28; CDR3aa: CASSLGQGGTQYF; CDR3nt: TGTGCCAGCAGTTTAGGCCAGGGAGGGACCCAGTACTTC
j_gene: TRBJ1-5; abundance: .; d_gene: .; v_gene: TRBV24-1; CDR3aa: CATSDGGRGIQPQHF; CDR3nt: TGTGCCACCAGTGATGGGGGGAGGGGGATTCAGCCCCAGCATTTT
j_gene: TRBJ2-3; abundance: .; d_gene: .; v_gene: TRBV15; CDR3aa: CATSRGGRLLDTQYF; CDR3nt: TGTGCCACCAGCAGAGGTGGCAGACTACTGGATACGCAGTATTTT
j_gene: TRBJ2-7; abundance: once; d_gene: TRBD2; v_gene: TRBV4-2; CDR3aa: CASSQSGTSGFSPYEQYF; CDR3nt: TGTGCCAGCAGCCAATCTGGGACTAGCGGGTTCTCCCCCTACGAGCAGTACTTC
j_gene: TRBJ1-1; abundance: .; d_gene: .; v_gene: TRBV5-1; CDR3aa: CASSLAERANTEAFF; CDR3nt: TGCGCCAGCAGCTTGGCCGAGAGGGCAAACACTGAAGCTTTCTTT
j_gene: TRBJ1-6; abundance: .; d_gene: .; v_gene: TRBV28; CDR3aa: CASSLYSYLHF; CDR3nt: TGTGCCAGCAGTTTGTACAGTTACCTCCACTTT
j_gene: TRBJ2-7; abundance: .; d_gene: .; v_gene: TRBV7-9; CDR3aa: CASSQGEGEYF; CDR3nt: TGTGCCAGCAGCCAAGGAGAGGGGGAGTACTTC
j_gene: TRBJ1-4; abundance: .; d_gene: TRBD1; v_gene: TRBV19; CDR3aa: CASSPMGQANEKLFF; CDR3nt: TGTGCCAGTAGTCCCATGGGACAGGCTAATGAAAAACTGTTTTTT
j_gene: TRBJ2-7; abundance: once; d_gene: .; v_gene: TRBV24-1; CDR3aa: CATSDPTKSSYEQYF; CDR3nt: TGTGCCACCAGTGATCCGACTAAGAGCTCCTACGAGCAGTACTTC
j_gene: TRBJ1-1; abundance: .; d_gene: TRBD1; v_gene: TRBV19; CDR3aa: CASSTGGQGAAFF; CDR3nt: TGTGCCAGTAGTACCGGCGGACAGGGGGCGGCTTTCTTT
j_gene: TRBJ2-3; abundance: .; d_gene: TRBD2; v_gene: TRBV4-2; CDR3aa: CASSQSWGGFTDTQYF; CDR3nt: TGTGCCAGCAGCCAATCCTGGGGAGGGTTCACAGATACGCAGTATTTT
j_gene: TRBJ1-3; abundance: once; d_gene: .; v_gene: TRBV5-1; CDR3aa: CASRIFGEGNTIYF; CDR3nt: TGCGCCAGCAGAATTTTCGGAGAGGGAAACACCATATATTTT
j_gene: TRBJ1-2; abundance: .; d_gene: TRBD1; v_gene: TRBV9; CDR3aa: CASNGQGAWGYTF; CDR3nt: TGTGCCAGCAACGGACAGGGGGCTTGGGGCTACACCTTC
j_gene: TRBJ1-5; abundance: .; d_gene: .; v_gene: TRBV27; CDR3aa: CASSLSGGASHQPQHF; CDR3nt: TGTGCCAGCAGTTTATCCGGAGGGGCCTCTCATCAGCCCCAGCATTTT
j_gene: TRBJ1-4; abundance: .; d_gene: .; v_gene: TRBV28; CDR3aa: CASSLPGNLEKLFF; CDR3nt: TGTGCCAGCAGTCTCCCCGGGAACCTTGAAAAACTGTTTTTT
j_gene: TRBJ1-6; abundance: .; d_gene: .; v_gene: TRBV27; CDR3aa: CASSSYRGSPLHF; CDR3nt: TGTGCCAGCAGTTCGTACCGGGGTTCACCCCTCCACTTT
j_gene: TRBJ2-7; abundance: .; d_gene: .; v_gene: TRBV20-1; CDR3aa: CSASRGAQQYF; CDR3nt: TGCAGTGCTAGTCGGGGGGCCCAGCAGTACTTC
j_gene: TRBJ1-6; abundance: .; d_gene: TRBD1; v_gene: TRBV28; CDR3aa: CASSPVHSHRDRNSPLHF; CDR3nt: TGTGCCAGCAGTCCCGTCCACTCCCACCGGGACAGGAATTCACCCCTCCACTTT
j_gene: TRBJ2-3; abundance: .; d_gene: TRBD2; v_gene: TRBV20-1; CDR3aa: CSASFSGAPDTQYF; CDR3nt: TGCAGTGCTAGTTTTAGCGGGGCCCCAGATACGCAGTATTTT
j_gene: TRBJ1-1; abundance: .; d_gene: .; v_gene: TRBV27; CDR3aa: CASSFQGLNTEAFF; CDR3nt: TGTGCCAGCAGTTTTCAGGGGTTGAACACTGAAGCTTTCTTT
j_gene: TRBJ1-2; abundance: .; d_gene: .; v_gene: TRBV5-8; CDR3aa: CASSLMGGAYGYTF; CDR3nt: TGTGCCAGCAGCTTGATGGGGGGGGCGTATGGCTACACCTTC
j_gene: TRBJ2-7; abundance: .; d_gene: .; v_gene: TRBV7-2; CDR3aa: CASSLGQGISYEQYF; CDR3nt: TGTGCCAGCAGCTTAGGGCAGGGGATCTCCTACGAGCAGTACTTC
j_gene: TRBJ2-7; abundance: once; d_gene: .; v_gene: TRBV6-5; CDR3aa: CASTPEEVRFGEQYF; CDR3nt: TGTGCCAGCACCCCAGAAGAGGTTCGATTCGGCGAGCAGTACTTC
j_gene: TRBJ2-3; abundance: .; d_gene: .; v_gene: TRBV2; CDR3aa: CASEGWGTDTQYF; CDR3nt: TGTGCCTCGGAGGGGTGGGGCACAGATACGCAGTATTTT
j_gene: TRBJ1-5; abundance: .; d_gene: .; v_gene: TRBV28; CDR3aa: CASSFGVQPQHF; CDR3nt: TGTGCCAGCAGTTTCGGGGTTCAGCCCCAGCATTTT
j_gene: TRBJ1-1; abundance: .; d_gene: TRBD1; v_gene: TRBV3-1/TRBV3-2; CDR3aa: CASSWDRWNTEAFF; CDR3nt: TGTGCCAGCAGTTGGGACAGGTGGAACACTGAAGCTTTCTTT
j_gene: TRBJ1-5; abundance: .; d_gene: TRBD1; v_gene: TRBV5-1; CDR3aa: CASMDRAYNQPQHF; CDR3nt: TGCGCCAGCATGGACAGGGCCTACAATCAGCCCCAGCATTTT
j_gene: TRBJ2-1; abundance: .; d_gene: TRBD1; v_gene: TRBV30; CDR3aa: CAWIGPGQGFF; CDR3nt: TGTGCCTGGATAGGTCCGGGACAGGGATTCTTC